The entry that follows covers one T cell receptor (beta chain) sequence. This record belongs to a study of T cell changes during pregnancy in multiple sclerosis. Produced via immunoSEQ multiplex PCR; TCRdb's table is partial and in-frame only. The profile shows approximately 70,000 clones, approximately 92% of them singletons. The junction had 2 bases not matched to a gene; V was cut back by 0 bases and J by 0 bases. Germline V gene sequence: CDR1 SGHTA, CDR2 FQGNSA. The CDR3 totals 15 residues. The chain is built from TRBV7-2 and TRBJ2-7; 7 nucleotides agree with TRBD1. This receptor was identified in a female donor with multiple sclerosis, enrolled in a pregnancy study. The sequencing here drew on peripheral blood, taken in the first trimester of pregnancy. The DNA of the CDR3 is TGTGCCAGCAGCTTAGCGACAGGGATCTCCTACGAGCAGTACTTC. Translated, it gives CASSLATGISYEQYF. The whole variable domain, remainder taken from reference TRBV7-2 and TRBJ2-7, is GAGVSQSPSNKVTEKGKDVELRCDPISGHTALYWYRQSLGQGLEFLIYFQGNSAPDKSGLPSDRFSAERTGGSVSTLTIQRTQQEDSAVYLCASSLATGISYEQYFGPGTRLTVT.